Each of the 31 T cell receptor beta chains below was sequenced from the same sample in a study of blood T cell repertoires in COVID-19. The assay was immunoSEQ multiplex PCR, and TCRdb's table has in-frame clones only and misses some. This repertoire shows fewer than 200,000 clones, approximately 82% found once; its top ten account for about 5%. The sample taken for sequencing was PBMCs or T cells enriched from blood (not recorded which). All receptors derive from a woman aged 55-69 years with acute COVID-19.

The genes are TRBV19 and TRBJ2-1, with D perhaps TRBD1 (6 bases). Germline CDR1 is LNHDA and CDR2 is SQIVND (reference sequence). Trimming shortened V by 10 bases and J by 0 bases, and 25 bases separated the two germline ends. The CDR3 length is 18 residues. CDR3 coding DNA: TGTGCCACCCAAGGGGGAGCAGGAAGTATGAGCTCCTACAATGAGCAGTTCTTC. Its protein is CATQGGAGSMSSYNEQFF.

The chain uses TRBV7-2 and TRBJ2-1, with 12 bases that match TRBD2. The CDR3 totals 15 residues. The junction had 5 bases not matched to a gene; V was cut back by 7 bases and J by 4 bases. Germline V gene sequence: CDR1 SGHTA, CDR2 FQGNSA. The CDR3 DNA follows: TGTGCCAGCAACCGACTAGCGGGGGCATACAATGAGCAGTTCTTC. This translates into CASNRLAGAYNEQFF.

The chain links TRBV15 to TRBJ2-1; 7 bases agree with TRBD2. Germline trimming cut 7 bases from V and 6 bases from J; bases unmatched to any gene: 12. Germline V CDR1 and CDR2: LNHNV, YYDKDF (reference sequence). The CDR3 is 15 residues long. The CDR3, as DNA: TGTGCCACCACATGGGCGGGAGTATCAACCAATGAGCAGTTCTTC. Translating gives CATTWAGVSTNEQFF.

The rearrangement joins TRBV6-2 or TRBV6-3 to TRBJ2-7; a weak D match, TRBD1 (6 bases). Trimming cost V 2 bases and J 0 bases, with 8 bases left between them. The CDR3 consists of 14 residues. CDR1 is MNHEY, CDR2 SVGEGT, per germline. CDR3 protein: CASSYRDNSYEQYF. The CDR3 DNA sequence: TGTGCCAGCAGTTACCGGGACAACTCCTACGAGCAGTACTTC.

The chain is built from TRBV19 and TRBJ1-1, with TRBD1 as a possible D gene (6 bases). V lost 6 bases, J lost 3 bases, and 14 bases lay in between. The CDR3 sequence is 14 residues long. Germline values: CDR1 LNHDA, CDR2 SQIVND (reference sequence). The CDR3 DNA reads as TGTGCCAGTAGACTGGGGGCGGGGGACACTGAAGCTTTCTTT. It codes for CASRLGAGDTEAFF.

This sequence joins TRBV19 and TRBJ2-7, with D possibly being TRBD2 (6 bases). Trimming stripped 3 bases from V and 0 bases from J, with 9 bases between. The CDR3 consists of 14 residues. The germline CDR1 and CDR2 sequences are LNHDA and SQIVND (reference sequence). In nucleotides, the CDR3 is TGTGCCAGTAGTATCGCGGGAAGCTCCTACGAGCAGTACTTC. This encodes CASSIAGSSYEQYF.

This clone was detected once. The chain couples TRBV3-1 (or the pseudogene TRBV3-2) to TRBJ1-4; 10 bases are shared with TRBD1. Per the germline V gene, CDR1 is LGHDT and CDR2 is YNNKEL (reference sequence). This CDR3 is 16 amino acids long. Trimming took 4 bases from V and 7 from J; bases not matched to a gene: 9. CDR3 DNA: TGTGCCAGCAGCCCGATCCCGACAGGGGGCCCTGAAAAACTGTTTTTT. Amino acids: CASSPIPTGGPEKLFF.

This clone was counted a single time. The V call is TRBV6-5, the J call TRBJ2-5, with 8 nucleotides matching TRBD1. V gave up 6 bases and J gave up 0 bases; unmatched junction bases: 0. This CDR3 is 13 amino acids long. Germline V CDR1 and CDR2: MNHEY, SVGAGI. The CDR3 reads CASRQGDQETQYF. The CDR3 nucleotides read TGTGCCAGCAGACAGGGGGACCAAGAGACCCAGTACTTC.

The chain combines TRBV7-9 with TRBJ2-3, with 12 nucleotides matching TRBD2. This CDR3 comprises 15 residues. From germline, CDR1 is SEHNR and CDR2 FQNEAQ (reference sequence). J was trimmed by 7 bases and V by 4 bases; bases with no gene match: 6. This chain's CDR3 is CASSWGLAGIYTQYF. The CDR3 nucleotides are TGTGCCAGCAGCTGGGGACTAGCGGGTATCTATACGCAGTATTTT.

This chain connects TRBV6-2 or TRBV6-3 to TRBJ1-1; 11 bases line up with TRBD1. Trimming removed 2 bases from V and 4 bases from J; junction bases left unmatched: 6. CDR1 MNHEY and CDR2 SVGEGT come from the germline V gene. CDR3 length equals 16 residues. The CDR3 reads CASSYGDRGRGTEAFF. CDR3 DNA sequence: TGTGCCAGCAGTTACGGGGACAGGGGGAGAGGCACTGAAGCTTTCTTT.

The rearrangement uses TRBV4-1 and TRBJ1-4; tentative D call: TRBD1 (5 bases). The CDR3 loop spans 15 amino acids. Trimming cost V 5 bases and J 5 bases, with 15 bases left between them. Germline assignment: CDR1 MGHRA and CDR2 YSYEKL. Written as DNA, the CDR3 is TGCGCCAGCAGCACCCGGGACTTAGCGAATGAAAAACTGTTTTTT. Translation gives CASSTRDLANEKLFF.

This sequence joins TRBV2 and TRBJ1-4, with TRBD1 as a possible D gene (6 bases). Germline V CDR1 and CDR2: SNHLY, FYNNEI. The V gene lost 7 bases and the J gene lost 10 bases, with 22 bases spanning the gap. The CDR3 runs 15 residues. DNA of the CDR3: TGTGCCAGCACCCTGATGGGGGGGCGGGAGGGAAAACTGTTTTTT. It is translated as CASTLMGGREGKLFF.

CDR3 coding DNA: TGTGCCAGCAGCGAGGAGGCGCGGCGGAGCGAAAAACTGTTTTTT. It codes for CASSEEARRSEKLFF. The J gene is TRBJ1-4, the V gene TRBV27; D call uncertain. V was clipped by 6 bases and J by 8 bases, with 19 bases between them. The CDR3 extends over 15 amino acids. The germline gives CDR1 MNHEY, CDR2 SMNVEV (reference sequence). The full variable domain, with the rest looked up from reference TRBV27 and TRBJ1-4, is EAQVTQNPRYLITVTGKKLTVTCSQNMNHEYMSWYRQDPGLGLRQIYYSMNVEVTDKGDVPEGYKVSRKEKRNFPLILESPSPNQTSLYFCASSEEARRSEKLFFGSGTQLSVL.

This clone was observed a single time. The chain joins TRBV3-1 (or the pseudogene TRBV3-2) to TRBJ2-1; 8 positions match TRBD2. The germline V gene encodes CDR1 LGHDT and CDR2 YNNKEL (reference sequence). The CDR3 consists of 12 residues. After removal of 6 bases from V and 10 bases from J, the junction contained 5 bases not matched to a gene. The DNA of the CDR3 is TGTGCCAGCAGAGGACTAGCTTACGAGCAGTTCTTC. Its translation: CASRGLAYEQFF.

V is TRBV12-3 or TRBV12-4 and J is TRBJ1-2; D is undetermined. V lost 3 bases and J 7 bases, leaving 12 bases between the germline ends. The CDR3 extends over 13 amino acids. The DNA for the CDR3 is TGTGCCAGCAGTTTTTTGGCGGCCCCTGGCTACACCTTC. This encodes CASSFLAAPGYTF.

This clone appeared a single time. This chain joins TRBV3-1 (or the pseudogene TRBV3-2) and TRBJ1-2, with 9 bases that match TRBD1. Germline CDR1 is LGHDT and CDR2 is YNNKEL (reference sequence). With V trimmed by 3 bases and J by 2 bases, 10 bases remained unmatched. The CDR3 runs 17 residues. CDR3 residues: CASSHLPGQGRNYGYTF. CDR3 DNA sequence: TGTGCCAGCAGCCACCTACCGGGACAGGGAAGAAACTATGGCTACACCTTC.

This clone turned up a few times. The chain is built from TRBV5-1 and TRBJ1-6, with no clear D. The CDR3 has 16 amino acids. Trimming cost V 3 bases and J 9 bases, with 19 bases left between them. Germline V gene lookup returns CDR1 SGHRS and CDR2 YFSETQ. CDR3 DNA sequence: TGCGCCAGCAGCTCTGGGTACGGGTTTAGTGGTTCACCCCTCCACTTT. Its protein product is CASSSGYGFSGSPLHF. Full variable domain (rest looked up from reference TRBV5-1 and TRBJ1-6): KAGVTQTPRYLIKTRGQQVTLSCSPISGHRSVSWYQQTPGQGLQFLFEYFSETQRNKGNFPGRFSGRQFSNSRSEMNVSTLELGDSALYLCASSSGYGFSGSPLHFGNGTRLTVT.

In DNA, the CDR3 is TGTGCCAGCAGGGTAGCGGGAGGGTCGCTCGAGCAGTACTTC. It is translated as CASRVAGGSLEQYF. This rearrangement joins TRBV11-2 to TRBJ2-7; 11 positions agree with TRBD2. The CDR3 length is 14 residues. The germline CDR1 and CDR2 sequences are SGHAT and FQNNGV. V lost 6 bases to trimming and J lost 6 bases; unmatched junction nucleotides: 7.

This clone was found once. The V call is TRBV7-9, the J call TRBJ1-4; D is ambiguous. CDR3 length: 13 amino acids. CDR1 SEHNR and CDR2 FQNEAQ come from the germline V gene (reference sequence). V was shortened by 3 bases and J by 8 bases, with 10 bases between the two germline ends. The DNA of the CDR3 is TGTGCCAGCAGCTTTTACAAGAAGGAAAAACTGTTTTTT. Its protein is CASSFYKKEKLFF.

V gene TRBV4-3 combines with J gene TRBJ2-1, with 7 bases that match TRBD2. J lost 5 bases, V lost 0 bases, and 4 bases had no gene match. The CDR3 consists of 15 residues. Per the germline V gene, CDR1 is LGHNA and CDR2 is YSLEER. The CDR3: CASSQDTGTNNEQFF. In nucleotides, the CDR3 is TGCGCCAGCAGCCAAGATACCGGGACTAACAATGAGCAGTTCTTC.

The J gene is TRBJ2-7, the V gene TRBV24-1; 8 bases line up with TRBD1. Germline V gene sequence: CDR1 KGHDR, CDR2 SFDVKD. V dropped 4 bases and J dropped 5; count of bases not matched to a gene: 9. CDR3 size: 15 residues. This CDR3 reads CATSELTGEYDEQYF. The CDR3 DNA is TGTGCCACCAGTGAACTGACAGGGGAGTATGACGAGCAGTACTTC.

The chain has TRBV2 and TRBJ2-2, with 8 bases aligning to TRBD1. CDR1 is SNHLY and CDR2 is FYNNEI in the germline V gene. Trimming took 11 bases from V and 3 from J; bases not matched to a gene: 8. This CDR3 contains 14 residues. The CDR3 sequence: CAGRTGTDTGELFF. The CDR3 region has the DNA TGTGCCGGTAGGACAGGGACGGACACCGGGGAGCTGTTTTTT.

The chain couples TRBV7-9 to TRBJ2-7; 10 bases align to TRBD2. V lost 4 bases and J lost 2; bases outside the gene matches: 14. Germline assignment: CDR1 SEHNR and CDR2 FQNEAQ (reference sequence). The CDR3 is 18 residues long. CDR3 DNA: TGTGCCAGCAGCTCCGGTGGGAGCGGGAGGGCCTCGACCTACGAGCAGTACTTC. It codes for CASSSGGSGRASTYEQYF.

The V and J genes are TRBV7-9 and TRBJ2-5; D perhaps matches TRBD2 (6 bases). CDR3 size: 13 residues. V was clipped by 5 bases and J by 4 bases, with 11 bases between them. Germline values: CDR1 SEHNR, CDR2 FQNEAQ (reference sequence). CDR3 DNA: TGTGCCAGCAGCACTAGCTCCCCAGAGACCCAGTACTTC. Translated, it gives CASSTSSPETQYF.

This clone appeared once. The sample has other DNA sequences that encode this CDR3 too. V gene TRBV18 combines with J gene TRBJ1-2; no clear D gene. There are 13 residues in the CDR3. Trimming removed 3 bases at V and 2 bases at J, with 7 bases between. The germline V gene encodes CDR1 KGHSH and CDR2 LQKENI. The CDR3 DNA reads TGTGCCAGCTCACCGGGAGGGAACTATGGCTACACCTTC. It specifies CASSPGGNYGYTF.

The rearrangement links TRBV6-2 or TRBV6-3 to TRBJ2-7, with no clear D. Germline loops: CDR1 MNHEY, CDR2 SVGEGT. This CDR3 is 13 amino acids long. Trimming left V 0 bases short and J 2 bases short, with 5 bases between. The CDR3 DNA is TGTGCCAGCAGTTACTCCCTAGCCTACGAGCAGTACTTC. It yields the protein CASSYSLAYEQYF.

The gene calls are TRBV7-9 and TRBJ2-2; D might be TRBD1 (6 bases). The CDR3 extends over 14 amino acids. CDR1 is SEHNR and CDR2 is FQNEAQ in the germline V gene (reference sequence). Deletions cut 5 bases from V and 1 base from J, with 8 bases between. The CDR3 here is CASSQTGNTGELFF. Written as DNA, the CDR3 is TGTGCCAGCAGCCAGACAGGGAACACCGGGGAGCTGTTTTTT.

CDR3 sequence (DNA): TGTGCCAGCAGTTTCTCGGTCCGGGTTGGGGAAAAACTGTTTTTT. This codes for CASSFSVRVGEKLFF. V gene TRBV28 combines with J gene TRBJ1-4; no clear D. The CDR3 totals 15 residues. V shed 3 bases and J shed 8 bases, with 16 bases lying between them. Per germline, CDR1 MDHEN and CDR2 SYDVKM.

The chain carries TRBV3-1 (or the pseudogene TRBV3-2) and TRBJ2-3, with a weak D call TRBD1 (5 bases). The CDR3 contains 17 residues. In germline, CDR1 is LGHDT, CDR2 YNNKEL (reference sequence). The V and J ends lost 3 bases and 1 base respectively, with 17 bases between them. The CDR3 spells CASSHNWGQGGTDTQYF. CDR3 sequence (DNA): TGTGCCAGCAGCCACAACTGGGGTCAGGGTGGCACAGATACGCAGTATTTT.

The chain has TRBV6-5 and TRBJ1-2; 8 bases agree with TRBD1. The CDR3 is 14 residues long. Germline CDR1 and CDR2: MNHEY and SVGAGI. J gave up 10 bases and V 6 bases, and 13 bases lay outside the gene matches. The CDR3 is CASSQGASQPYYTF. The CDR3 nucleotides read TGTGCCAGCAGCCAGGGGGCATCTCAACCGTACTACACCTTC.

The chain carries TRBV20-1 and TRBJ2-7; 9 bases align to TRBD2. The CDR3 totals 11 residues. Germline values: CDR1 DFQATT, CDR2 SNEGSKA (reference sequence). The V and J ends lost 8 bases and 6 bases, in that order; junction bases with no gene match: 5. This chain's CDR3 is CSPGTSSEQYF. DNA for the CDR3: TGCAGTCCCGGGACTAGCTCCGAGCAGTACTTC.